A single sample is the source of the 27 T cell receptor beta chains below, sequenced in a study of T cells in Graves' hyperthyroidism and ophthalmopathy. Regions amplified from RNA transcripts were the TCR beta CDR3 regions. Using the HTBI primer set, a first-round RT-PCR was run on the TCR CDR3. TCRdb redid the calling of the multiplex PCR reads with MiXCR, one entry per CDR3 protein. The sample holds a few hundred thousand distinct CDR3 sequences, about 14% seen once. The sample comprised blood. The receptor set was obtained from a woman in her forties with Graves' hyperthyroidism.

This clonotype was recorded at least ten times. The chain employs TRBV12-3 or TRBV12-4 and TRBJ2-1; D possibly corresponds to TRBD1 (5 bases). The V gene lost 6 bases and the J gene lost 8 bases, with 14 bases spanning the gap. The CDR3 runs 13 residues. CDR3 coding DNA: TGTGCCAGCAGAGCAGGGTTGACCGATGAGCAGTTCTTC. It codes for CASRAGLTDEQFF.

CDR3: CAWSAGLARTRPNTEAFF. The CDR3 DNA sequence: TGTGCCTGGAGCGCGGGACTCGCCCGAACCCGCCCGAACACTGAAGCTTTCTTT. The chain has TRBV30 and TRBJ1-1; a weak D match, TRBD1 (5 bases). Trimming took 3 bases from V and 1 from J, leaving 24 bases between them. The V gene's germline CDR1 is GTSNPN and CDR2 SVGIG (reference sequence). The CDR3 contains 18 residues.

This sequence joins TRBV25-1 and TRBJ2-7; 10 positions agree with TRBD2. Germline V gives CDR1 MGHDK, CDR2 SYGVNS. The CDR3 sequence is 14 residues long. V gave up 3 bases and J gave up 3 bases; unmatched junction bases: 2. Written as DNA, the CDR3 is TGTGCCAGCAGTGACCAGCGGGAGGGCTACGAGCAGTACTTC. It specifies CASSDQREGYEQYF.

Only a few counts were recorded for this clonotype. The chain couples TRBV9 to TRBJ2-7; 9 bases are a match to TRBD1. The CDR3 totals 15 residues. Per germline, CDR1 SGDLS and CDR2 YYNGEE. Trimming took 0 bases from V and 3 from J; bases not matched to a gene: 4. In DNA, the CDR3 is TGTGCCAGCAGCGTAGGGACAGGGGTAGGCTACGAGCAGTACTTC. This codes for CASSVGTGVGYEQYF.

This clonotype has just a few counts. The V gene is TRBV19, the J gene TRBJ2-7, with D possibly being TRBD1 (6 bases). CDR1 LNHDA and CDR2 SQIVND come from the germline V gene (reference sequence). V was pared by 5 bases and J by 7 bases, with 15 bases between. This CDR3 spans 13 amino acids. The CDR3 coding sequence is TGTGCCAGTAGTCCTCAACTCAGGGGAGAGCAGTACTTC. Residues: CASSPQLRGEQYF.

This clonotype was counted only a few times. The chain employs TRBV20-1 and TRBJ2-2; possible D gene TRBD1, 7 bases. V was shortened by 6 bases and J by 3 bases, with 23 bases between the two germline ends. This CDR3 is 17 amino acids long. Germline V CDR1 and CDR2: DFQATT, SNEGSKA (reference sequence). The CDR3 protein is CSARGVTDLGDTGELFF. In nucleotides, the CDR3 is TGCAGTGCCAGGGGGGTGACGGACCTCGGGGACACCGGGGAGCTGTTTTTT.

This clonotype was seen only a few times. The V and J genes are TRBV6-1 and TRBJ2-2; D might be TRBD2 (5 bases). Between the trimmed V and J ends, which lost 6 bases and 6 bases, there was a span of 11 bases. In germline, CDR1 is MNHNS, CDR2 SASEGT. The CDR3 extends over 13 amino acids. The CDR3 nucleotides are TGTGCCAGCAGCCCCACTAGGCCCGGGGAGCTGTTTTTT. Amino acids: CASSPTRPGELFF.

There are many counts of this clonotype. The CDR3 protein is CASSKSQGTYNEQFF. DNA of the CDR3: TGTGCCAGTAGTAAGTCCCAAGGGACCTACAATGAGCAGTTCTTC. The chain has TRBV19 and TRBJ2-1; D remains unclear. Germline loops: CDR1 LNHDA, CDR2 SQIVND (reference sequence). Trimming stripped 4 bases from V and 2 bases from J, with 12 bases between. The CDR3 sequence is 15 residues long.

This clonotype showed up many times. CDR3 sequence reads: CASSPQGSADQPQHF. CDR3 sequence (DNA): TGTGCCAGCAGCCCCCAAGGCAGCGCGGATCAGCCCCAGCATTTT. The rearrangement links TRBV7-2 to TRBJ1-5; D call uncertain. Looked up from germline, CDR1 is SGHTA and CDR2 is FQGNSA. V was trimmed by 5 bases and J by 5 bases, leaving 16 bases between them. The CDR3 has 15 amino acids.

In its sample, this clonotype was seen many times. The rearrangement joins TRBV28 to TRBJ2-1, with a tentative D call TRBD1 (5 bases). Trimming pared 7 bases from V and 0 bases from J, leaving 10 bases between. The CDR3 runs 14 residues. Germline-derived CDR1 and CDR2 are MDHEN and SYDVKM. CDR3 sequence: CASTPGYSYNEQFF. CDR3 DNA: TGTGCCAGCACCCCAGGGTACTCCTACAATGAGCAGTTCTTC. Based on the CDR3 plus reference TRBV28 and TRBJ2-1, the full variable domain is DVKVTQSSRYLVKRTGEKVFLECVQDMDHENMFWYRQDPGLGLRLIYFSYDVKMKEKGDIPEGYSVSREKKERFSLILESASTNQTSMYLCASTPGYSYNEQFFGPGTRLTVL.

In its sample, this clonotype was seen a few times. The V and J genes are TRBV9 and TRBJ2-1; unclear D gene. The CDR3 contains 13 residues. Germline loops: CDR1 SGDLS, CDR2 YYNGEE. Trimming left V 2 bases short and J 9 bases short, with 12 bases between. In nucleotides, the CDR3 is TGTGCCAGCAGCGTCCCGCAGACCGGTGAGCAGTTCTTC. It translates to CASSVPQTGEQFF.

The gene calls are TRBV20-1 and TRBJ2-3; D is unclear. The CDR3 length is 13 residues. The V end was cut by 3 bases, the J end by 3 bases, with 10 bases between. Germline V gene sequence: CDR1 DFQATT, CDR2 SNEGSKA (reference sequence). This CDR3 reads CSARYPGTDTQYF. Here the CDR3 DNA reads TGCAGTGCTAGGTACCCTGGGACAGATACGCAGTATTTT.

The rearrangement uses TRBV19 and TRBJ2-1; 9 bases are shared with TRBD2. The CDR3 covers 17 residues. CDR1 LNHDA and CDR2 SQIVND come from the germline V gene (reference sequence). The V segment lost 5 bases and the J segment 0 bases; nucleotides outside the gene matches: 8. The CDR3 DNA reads TGTGCCAGTAGTCCGCGACTAGCGGTAAGCTCCTACAATGAGCAGTTCTTC. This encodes CASSPRLAVSSYNEQFF.

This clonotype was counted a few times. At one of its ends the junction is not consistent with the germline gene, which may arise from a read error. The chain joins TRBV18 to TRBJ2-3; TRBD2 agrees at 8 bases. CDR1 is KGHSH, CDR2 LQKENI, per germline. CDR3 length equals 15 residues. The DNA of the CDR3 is TGTGCCAACTCACCGCCCGGGAGGGCCCCAGATACGCAGTATTTT. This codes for CANSPPGRAPDTQYF.

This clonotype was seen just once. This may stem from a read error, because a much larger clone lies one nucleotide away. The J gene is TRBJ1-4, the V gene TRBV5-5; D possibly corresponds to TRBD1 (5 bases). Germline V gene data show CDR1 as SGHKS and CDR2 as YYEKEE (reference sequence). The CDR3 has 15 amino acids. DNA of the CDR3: TGTGCCAGCATTGGGCTGCCGGGGACTAATGAAAAACTGCTTTTT. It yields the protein CASIGLPGTNEKLLF.

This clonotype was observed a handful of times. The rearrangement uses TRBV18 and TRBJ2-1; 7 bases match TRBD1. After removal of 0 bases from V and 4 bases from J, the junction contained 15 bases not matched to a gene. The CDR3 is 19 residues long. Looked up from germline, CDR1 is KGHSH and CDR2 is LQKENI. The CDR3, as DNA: TGTGCCAGCTCACCACCTGGCGGACAGGCGACACTCCATTACAATGAGCAGTTCTTC. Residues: CASSPPGGQATLHYNEQFF.

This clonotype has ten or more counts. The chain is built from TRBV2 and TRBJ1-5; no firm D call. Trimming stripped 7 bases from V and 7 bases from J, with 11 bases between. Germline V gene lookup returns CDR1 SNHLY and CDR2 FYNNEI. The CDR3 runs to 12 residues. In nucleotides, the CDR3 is TGTGCCAGCAACCGGGGTGGGCAGCCCCAGCATTTT. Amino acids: CASNRGGQPQHF. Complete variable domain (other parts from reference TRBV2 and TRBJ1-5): EPEVTQTPSHQVTQMGQEVILRCVPISNHLYFYWYRQILGQKVEFLVSFYNNEISEKSEIFDDQFSVERPDGSNFTLKIRSTKLEDSAMYFCASNRGGQPQHFGDGTRLSIL.

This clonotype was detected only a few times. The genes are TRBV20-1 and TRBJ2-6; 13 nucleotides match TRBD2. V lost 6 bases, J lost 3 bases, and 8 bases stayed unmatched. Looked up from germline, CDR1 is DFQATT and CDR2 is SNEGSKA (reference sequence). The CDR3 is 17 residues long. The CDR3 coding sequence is TGCAGTGCCCGCCCACTAGCGGGAGGGCTTGGGGCCAACGTCCTGACTTTC. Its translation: CSARPLAGGLGANVLTF.

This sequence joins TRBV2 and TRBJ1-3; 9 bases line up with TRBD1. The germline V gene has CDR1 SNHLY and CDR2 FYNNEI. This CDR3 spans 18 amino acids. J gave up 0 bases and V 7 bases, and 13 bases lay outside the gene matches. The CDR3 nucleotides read TGTGCCAGCACGGGACAGGGCCCATCTCACAGCTCTGGAAACACCATATATTTT. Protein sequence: CASTGQGPSHSSGNTIYF.

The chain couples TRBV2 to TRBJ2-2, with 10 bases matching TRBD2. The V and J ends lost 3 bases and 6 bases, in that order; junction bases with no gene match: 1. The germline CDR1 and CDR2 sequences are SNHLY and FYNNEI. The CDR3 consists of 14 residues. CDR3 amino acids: CASSELAGAGELFF. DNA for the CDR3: TGTGCCAGCAGTGAGCTAGCGGGAGCCGGGGAGCTGTTTTTT.

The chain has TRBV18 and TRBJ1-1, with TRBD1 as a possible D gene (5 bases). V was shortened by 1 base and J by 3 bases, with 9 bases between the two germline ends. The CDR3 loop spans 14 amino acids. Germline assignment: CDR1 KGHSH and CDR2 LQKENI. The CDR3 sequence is CASSPQGSDTEAFF. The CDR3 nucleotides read TGTGCCAGCTCACCACAGGGGAGCGACACTGAAGCTTTCTTT.

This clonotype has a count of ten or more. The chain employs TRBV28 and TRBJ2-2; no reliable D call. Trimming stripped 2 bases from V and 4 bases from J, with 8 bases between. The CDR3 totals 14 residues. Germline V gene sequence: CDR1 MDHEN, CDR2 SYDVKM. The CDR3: CASSLEGTTGELFF. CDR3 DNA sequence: TGTGCCAGCAGTTTAGAAGGTACCACCGGGGAGCTGTTTTTT.

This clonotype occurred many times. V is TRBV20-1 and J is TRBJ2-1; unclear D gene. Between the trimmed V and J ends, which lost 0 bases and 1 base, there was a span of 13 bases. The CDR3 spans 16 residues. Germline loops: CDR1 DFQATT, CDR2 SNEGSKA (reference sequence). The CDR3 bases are TGCAGTGCTAGAGATCTTGGGCGGTTATCCTACAATGAGCAGTTCTTC. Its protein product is CSARDLGRLSYNEQFF.

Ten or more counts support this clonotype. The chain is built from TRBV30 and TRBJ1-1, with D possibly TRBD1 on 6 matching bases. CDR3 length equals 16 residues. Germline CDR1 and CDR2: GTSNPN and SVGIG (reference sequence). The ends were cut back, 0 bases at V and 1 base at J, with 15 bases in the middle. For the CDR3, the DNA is TGTGCCTGGAGTGTACGCAGGGGCCCGGGGAACACTGAAGCTTTCTTT. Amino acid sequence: CAWSVRRGPGNTEAFF.

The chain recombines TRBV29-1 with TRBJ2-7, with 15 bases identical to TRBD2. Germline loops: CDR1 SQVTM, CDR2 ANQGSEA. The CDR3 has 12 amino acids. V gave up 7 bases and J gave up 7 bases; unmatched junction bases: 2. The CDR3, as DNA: TGCAGCGGGGGGACTAGCGGGAGGGAGCAGTACTTC. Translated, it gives CSGGTSGREQYF.

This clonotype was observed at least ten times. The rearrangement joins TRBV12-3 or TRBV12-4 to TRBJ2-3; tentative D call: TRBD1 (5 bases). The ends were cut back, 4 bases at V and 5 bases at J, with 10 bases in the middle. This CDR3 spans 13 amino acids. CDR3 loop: CASSSQARDTQYF. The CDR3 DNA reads TGTGCCAGCAGTTCACAGGCGAGAGATACGCAGTATTTT.

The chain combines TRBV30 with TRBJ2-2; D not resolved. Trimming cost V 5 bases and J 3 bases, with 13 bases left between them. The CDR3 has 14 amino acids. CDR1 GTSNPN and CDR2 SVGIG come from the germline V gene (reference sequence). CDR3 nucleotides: TGTGCCTGGCAAGCCGTCAGTCACACCGGGGAGCTGTTTTTT. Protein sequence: CAWQAVSHTGELFF.